Each of the 8 T cell receptor beta chains below was sequenced from the same sample in a study of blood T cell repertoires in COVID-19. Libraries were prepared by immunoSEQ multiplex PCR; TCRdb keeps only in-frame clonotypes and omits some of them. The repertoire holds 150,000 to 200,000 clones, with around 83% as singletons. Specimen: peripheral blood. Source of these receptors: an elderly woman in a cohort sampled during active or convalescent COVID-19.

The genes are TRBV18 and TRBJ2-5, with D possibly being TRBD2 (7 bases). Germline V lookup: CDR1 KGHSH, CDR2 LQKENI. The ends were cut back, 2 bases at V and 3 bases at J, with 13 bases in the middle. The CDR3 totals 15 residues. CDR3 in amino acids: CASSPGLGGEETQYF. The CDR3 bases are TGTGCCAGCTCACCAGGACTAGGGGGGGAAGAGACCCAGTACTTC.

In regard to this clone: A read error may account for a junction end that differs from germline. V and J are TRBV7-9 and TRBJ1-1; D possibly corresponds to TRBD1 (5 bases). CDR3 length: 13 residues. Germline V CDR1 and CDR2: SEHNR, FQNEAQ (reference sequence). In nucleotides, the CDR3 is TGTGTCAGCAGCTTGGACATGAACACTGAAGCTTTCTTT. Translated: CVSSLDMNTEAFF.

The rearrangement joins TRBV6-6 to TRBJ2-3, with TRBD2 identical over 11 bases. The CDR3 has 15 residues. Germline assignment: CDR1 MNHNY and CDR2 SVGAGI (reference sequence). V shed 4 bases, J shed 3 bases, and the junction held 3 bases outside the gene matches. CDR3 DNA sequence: TGTGCCAGCAGTTCTACTAGCGGGGGAACAGATACGCAGTATTTT. Amino acids: CASSSTSGGTDTQYF.

The V call is TRBV4-1, the J call TRBJ2-5, with 8 positions matching TRBD1. The V gene end was trimmed by 3 bases and the J gene end by 4 bases; junction bases not matched to a gene: 10. The length of the CDR3 is 16 residues. CDR1 and CDR2 from the germline V gene are MGHRA and YSYEKL. The CDR3 coding sequence is TGCGCCAGCAGCCACCAAACACAGGGGGGTGGAGAGACCCAGTACTTC. Its protein product is CASSHQTQGGGETQYF.

This chain joins TRBV5-1 and TRBJ2-5, with 9 positions matching TRBD2. From germline, CDR1 is SGHRS and CDR2 YFSETQ. With 6 bases clipped from V and 5 bases from J, the junction kept 8 bases outside the gene matches. The CDR3 has 14 residues. In nucleotides, the CDR3 is TGCGCCAGCACCCTGGGACTAGCTCGCGAGACCCAGTACTTC. Translation gives CASTLGLARETQYF. Drawing the rest from reference TRBV5-1 and TRBJ2-5, the complete variable domain is KAGVTQTPRYLIKTRGQQVTLSCSPISGHRSVSWYQQTPGQGLQFLFEYFSETQRNKGNFPGRFSGRQFSNSRSEMNVSTLELGDSALYLCASTLGLARETQYFGPGTRLLVL.

The chain is built from TRBV27 and TRBJ1-2; D is unresolved. In germline, CDR1 is MNHEY, CDR2 SMNVEV (reference sequence). V shed 5 bases and J shed 3 bases, with 16 bases lying between them. The CDR3 has 15 amino acids. The CDR3: CASSSYGLGDYGYTF. The CDR3 region has the DNA TGTGCCAGCAGTAGTTATGGACTCGGGGACTATGGCTACACCTTC.

This chain uses TRBV5-1 with TRBJ2-4; the D is unclear. The germline gives CDR1 SGHRS, CDR2 YFSETQ. The CDR3 is 12 amino acids. V was trimmed by 0 bases and J by 8 bases, leaving 6 bases between them. The CDR3 DNA reads TGCGCCAGCAGCTTGGTTTTAGACATTCAGTACTTC. Translating it yields CASSLVLDIQYF.

The chain joins TRBV7-2 to TRBJ2-5; 7 nucleotides align to TRBD2. The CDR3 has 12 amino acids. CDR1 SGHTA and CDR2 FQGNSA come from the germline V gene. The junction had 2 bases not matched to a gene; V was cut back by 5 bases and J by 5 bases. The CDR3 loop reads CASSQGGETQYF. The CDR3, as DNA: TGTGCCAGCAGCCAGGGAGGGGAGACCCAGTACTTC. The full variable domain, its missing parts supplied by reference TRBV7-2 and TRBJ2-5, is GAGVSQSPSNKVTEKGKDVELRCDPISGHTALYWYRQSLGQGLEFLIYFQGNSAPDKSGLPSDRFSAERTGGSVSTLTIQRTQQEDSAVYLCASSQGGETQYFGPGTRLLVL.